A selection of T cell receptor beta chains follows, all from one sample in a study of shared clonotypes between healthy human individuals. Clones were read by immunoSEQ multiplex PCR, and TCRdb kept only the in-frame ones, dropping some. In the table there are about 1.1 million clones, 70% to 85% of which are singletons. The sample comprised memory CD4+ T cells from PBMCs. The source is a man aged 18-30 years in good health. Some clones in this sample may be carry-over from other donors' samples. CDR3s leave out the opening cysteine and the closing phenylalanine or tryptophan. D genes are given only for firm matches.

J	D	V	CDR3
TRBJ2-7	-	TRBV5-8	ASPGWRGAYEQY
TRBJ1-2	TRBD1	TRBV6-1	ASSDPGQGASSYGYT
TRBJ2-5	-	TRBV5-1	ASSLSGKGEETQY
TRBJ1-5	-	TRBV7-8	ASSSGGFQPQH
TRBJ2-6	TRBD1	TRBV6-6	ASSTGDSGANVLT
TRBJ1-1	-	TRBV2	ASSPTGVGTEAF
TRBJ2-1	TRBD1	TRBV20-1	SARRQGIYF
TRBJ1-4	TRBD1	TRBV5-1	ASSLAVLSRDSGLEKLF
TRBJ2-5	-	TRBV18	ASSPVGRETQY
TRBJ1-2	-	TRBV7-9	ASSPGQILYGYT
TRBJ1-4	TRBD1	TRBV18	ASSRGQTNEKLF
TRBJ2-7	-	TRBV5-1	VSSLGPGANEQY
TRBJ1-5	-	TRBV5-8	ASSLVRSGSNQPQH